This T cell receptor (beta chain) stems from a study of regulatory T cells in long-lasting Graves disease. About the research overall: Graves' patients, newly diagnosed, had taken antithyroid drugs under 3 months.

The germline CDR1 and CDR2 sequences are LNHNV and YYDKDF (reference sequence). This CDR3 spans 15 amino acids. Deletions cut 0 bases from V and 0 bases from J, with 9 bases between. The time point was: newly diagnosed GD, antithyroid drugs for less than 3 months. RNA extracted from PBMCs served as the sequencing template. Graves' disease diagnoses used American Thyroid Association guidelines. iRepertoire HTBI primers and Arm-PCR of CDR3 regions built TCR beta libraries. Via MiXCR, TCRdb re-called the multiplex PCR reads, giving one row per CDR3 protein. The sample records about 460,000 distinct CDR3 sequences, less than 15% being singletons. This clonotype was detected ten times or more. This sample was also put to use in a study of T cells in Graves' hyperthyroidism and ophthalmopathy. This second study notes: The majority of expanded thyroid clonotypes above 0.001 also appeared in blood.

The sequenced sample was peripheral blood mononuclear cells (PBMCs), obtained at new diagnosis, from a patient treated with antithyroid drugs. The chain carries TRBV15 and TRBJ2-7, with no clear D. This clonotype was sampled from a woman aged 45-65 years with Graves disease. Written as DNA, the CDR3 is TGTGCCACCAGCAGAGATCGTGCCAGCTCCTACGAGCAGTACTTC. Its translation: CATSRDRASSYEQYF.